The rows below give T cell receptor beta chains drawn from one sample of a study of blood T cells in healthy people across ages. TCRdb redid the calling of the 5' RACE reads with MiXCR, one entry per CDR3 protein. Of 1 million or so distinct CDR3 sequences detected, under 30% appear once; the ten largest clones hold about 0.72%. Separately, the same data were catalogued under a study of T cells of mothers and their children.

Specimen: blood. The receptors come from a girl aged 2 to 10 in good health. The CDR3 runs from the conserved cysteine through the conserved F or W. Fields, in order: J gene, V gene, clone size, D gene, CDR3 protein, CDR3 DNA. The D gene is left open where the match is weak. The size of a clone is reported for some rows only, either as once, few or many, or as a class for expanded clones.

>TRBJ1-2|TRBV7-9|few|.
CASSSEIKGGYTF
TGTGCCAGCAGCTCGGAAATCAAAGGGGGCTACACCTTC
>TRBJ2-2|TRBV2|.|.
CASRADKYTGELFF
TGTGCCAGCAGGGCGGACAAATACACCGGGGAGCTGTTTTTT
>TRBJ1-3|TRBV20-1|few|.
CSAREGGGSGNTIYF
TGCAGTGCTAGAGAGGGGGGTGGGTCCGGAAACACCATATATTTT
>TRBJ2-4|TRBV7-2|few|.
CASSEGTRLAKNIQYF
TGTGCCAGCAGCGAGGGGACTCGTCTAGCCAAAAACATTCAGTACTTC
>TRBJ1-1|TRBV25-1|.|.
CASSDLIGAFF
TGTGCCAGCAGTGATCTCATTGGAGCTTTCTTT
>TRBJ2-3|TRBV9|.|TRBD1
CASSGSGTGESYTDTQYF
TGTGCCAGCAGCGGTTCCGGGACAGGGGAGAGCTACACAGATACGCAGTATTTT
>TRBJ2-1|TRBV7-6|.|TRBD2
CASSLTSGSMDEQFF
TGTGCCAGCAGCTTGACTAGCGGGAGTATGGATGAGCAGTTCTTC
>TRBJ2-2|TRBV7-8|.|TRBD2
CASSLLRGENTGELFF
TGTGCCAGCAGCTTACTGCGGGGGGAGAACACCGGGGAGCTGTTTTTT
>TRBJ2-2|TRBV7-3|.|.
CASSLLPSPNTGELLF
TGTGCCAGCAGCTTATTGCCAAGTCCGAACACCGGGGAGCTGCTTTTT
>TRBJ2-1|TRBV12-3/TRBV12-4|.|.
CASGSGNPYNEQFF
TGTGCCAGCGGAAGCGGCAACCCCTACAATGAGCAGTTCTTC
>TRBJ2-3|TRBV20-1|.|TRBD2
CSAKAGASTDTQYF
TGCAGTGCTAAAGCGGGAGCCTCCACAGATACGCAGTATTTT
>TRBJ2-7|TRBV20-1|few|.
CSATPGLTYEQYF
TGCAGTGCTACTCCCGGACTTACCTACGAGCAGTACTTC
>TRBJ1-1|TRBV10-3|few|TRBD1
CATRNQGGNTEAFF
TGTGCCACCAGGAATCAGGGGGGGAACACTGAAGCTTTCTTT
>TRBJ2-1|TRBV5-1|few|TRBD2
CASSWTSGNEQFF
TGCGCCAGCAGCTGGACTAGCGGGAATGAGCAGTTCTTC
>TRBJ1-5|TRBV7-3|.|.
CASSSVRAQHF
TGTGCCAGCAGCTCCGTTAGGGCCCAGCATTTT
>TRBJ2-1|TRBV28|.|TRBD2
CASSGTSGNSYNEQFF
TGTGCCAGCAGTGGGACTAGCGGGAATTCCTACAATGAGCAGTTCTTC
>TRBJ2-1|TRBV12-3/TRBV12-4|.|TRBD2
CASSPGGAHEQFF
TGTGCCAGCAGTCCCGGGGGGGCCCATGAGCAGTTCTTC
>TRBJ1-4|TRBV2|many|.
CASSVNSPRVGEKLFF
TGTGCCAGCAGTGTGAACAGTCCGCGTGTAGGAGAAAAACTGTTTTTT
>TRBJ2-3|TRBV29-1|few|.
CSVDQILLSMQYF
TGCAGCGTTGATCAGATACTCCTTTCAATGCAGTATTTT
>TRBJ2-1|TRBV6-1|.|TRBD1
CASSVPSTGQGYNEQFF
TGTGCCAGCAGTGTGCCCTCAACCGGACAGGGCTACAATGAGCAGTTCTTC
>TRBJ2-1|TRBV10-3|few|TRBD2
CATGRTSGGAYEQFF
TGTGCCACCGGACGGACTAGCGGGGGGGCCTATGAGCAGTTCTTC
>TRBJ1-2|TRBV24-1|.|TRBD1
CATNAGTGDWGYTF
TGTGCCACCAATGCCGGGACAGGGGACTGGGGCTACACCTTC
>TRBJ2-3|TRBV7-2|few|.
CASSPEVEDTQYF
TGTGCCAGCAGCCCAGAGGTGGAGGATACGCAGTATTTT
>TRBJ2-6|TRBV12-3/TRBV12-4|.|.
CASSLIPLSTGANVLTF
TGTGCCAGCAGTTTAATTCCGTTGAGCACCGGGGCCAACGTCCTGACTTTC
>TRBJ2-5|TRBV6-2/TRBV6-3|few|.
CASTTYERLQETQYF
TGTGCCAGCACCACCTACGAGAGGCTCCAAGAGACCCAGTACTTC
>TRBJ2-5|TRBV14|.|TRBD2
CASSRLAGHFQETQYF
TGTGCCAGCAGCCGACTAGCGGGACATTTTCAAGAGACCCAGTACTTC
>TRBJ1-2|TRBV28|few|TRBD1
CASSWAGGRRVGYTF
TGTGCCAGCAGTTGGGCAGGGGGCAGGAGAGTTGGCTACACCTTC
>TRBJ2-7|TRBV5-6|.|.
CASSGVGAPYEQYF
TGTGCCAGCAGTGGAGTAGGGGCTCCCTACGAGCAGTACTTC
>TRBJ1-2|TRBV6-6|few|.
CASRPFSTGPRNGYTF
TGTGCCAGCAGGCCCTTCTCCACCGGGCCCAGAAATGGCTACACCTTC
>TRBJ2-7|TRBV20-1|.|TRBD2
CSAASLTSGRMYEQYF
TGCAGTGCCGCCTCCCTTACTAGCGGGAGGATGTACGAGCAGTACTTC